Listed here is a single TCR beta chain. This specimen comes from a study of siplizumab effects on memory and regulatory T cells. Profiling relied on immunoSEQ multiplex PCR, and the TCRdb table lists in-frame clones only, not all of them. The table lists some 100,000 clones, about 91% of them singletons, with just over 2.5% in the top ten. Trimming cost V 3 bases and J 3 bases; bases outside gene matches: 5. The CDR3 has 15 residues. In germline, CDR1 is SNHLY, CDR2 FYNNEI. Sequencing input: CD4+ T cells sorted from blood. The clonotype comes from a human donor in good health. Some clones in this sample may be carry-over from other donors' samples. This chain joins TRBV2 and TRBJ2-5, with TRBD2 matching 9 bases. The CDR3 loop reads CASSDILAGKETQYF. CDR3 nucleotide sequence: TGTGCCAGCAGTGATATACTAGCGGGTAAAGAGACCCAGTACTTC.